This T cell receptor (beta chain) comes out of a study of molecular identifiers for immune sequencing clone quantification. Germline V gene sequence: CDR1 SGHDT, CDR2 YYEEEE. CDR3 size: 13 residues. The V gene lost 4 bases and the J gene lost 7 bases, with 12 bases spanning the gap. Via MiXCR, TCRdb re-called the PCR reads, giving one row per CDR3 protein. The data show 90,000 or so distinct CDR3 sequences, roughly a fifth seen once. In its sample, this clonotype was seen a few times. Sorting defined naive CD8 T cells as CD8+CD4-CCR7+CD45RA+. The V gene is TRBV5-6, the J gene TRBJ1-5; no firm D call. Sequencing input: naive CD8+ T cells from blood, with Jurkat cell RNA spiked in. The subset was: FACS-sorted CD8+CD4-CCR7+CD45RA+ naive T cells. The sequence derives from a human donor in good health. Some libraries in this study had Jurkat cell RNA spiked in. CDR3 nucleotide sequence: TGTGCCAGCAGCGGGTCGCCCAACCAGCCCCAGCATTTT. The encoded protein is CASSGSPNQPQHF.